The T cell receptor beta chain under discussion was sequenced for a study of cytomegalovirus exposure and HLA in healthy donors. Comments on this clone: Its antigen remains unknown.

Points from the study as a whole: Later, an analysis found that common viral pathogens appeared to be linked with several of the most significant clusters.

The germline CDR1 and CDR2 sequences are SGHVS and FQNEAQ. This CDR3 spans 19 amino acids. V lost 5 bases, J lost 9 bases, and 22 bases stayed unmatched. The study ran its PCR with 60 Vbeta and 13 Jbeta primers. TCRdb keeps only in-frame clones here, not all; method: immunoSEQ multiplex PCR. Here the sample table reports about 200,000 clones. Sequences were obtained from PBMCs. This chain uses TRBV7-8 with TRBJ2-1; 10 bases are shared with TRBD1. The TCR sequence derives from a young man in good health and CMV-seronegative. The CDR3 loop reads CASSERGTGEMSRLGEQFF. In DNA form, the CDR3 reads TGTGCCAGCAGCGAACGTGGGACAGGGGAGATGTCTCGATTGGGTGAGCAGTTCTTC.